One sample yielded the 13 T cell receptor beta chains listed below, sequenced in a study of T cells in localized non-small cell lung cancer. Method: immunoSEQ multiplex PCR; TCRdb's copy keeps in-frame clones and lacks some. This sample yields approximately 3,000 clones, of which around 35% are seen a single time; 9.3% belongs to the top ten. The sample here was normal lung tissue next to the tumor, taken before any cancer treatment. The receptors were gathered from a male donor at least 60 years old with stage I squamous cell lung carcinoma.

The chain joins TRBV19 to TRBJ2-5; TRBD1 matches 8 bases. J was trimmed by 2 bases and V by 6 bases; bases with no gene match: 5. This CDR3 has 14 amino acids. CDR1 and CDR2 (germline): LNHDA, SQIVND (reference sequence). Here the CDR3 DNA reads TGTGCCAGTAGGAGCACAGGGGGTCAAGAGACCCAGTACTTC. Translated, it gives CASRSTGGQETQYF.

This clone was observed a few times. The chain recombines TRBV19 with TRBJ1-2; D gene uncertain. The CDR3 has 15 amino acids. Germline CDR1 and CDR2: LNHDA and SQIVND (reference sequence). Trimming removed 3 bases from V and 4 bases from J, with 15 bases in between. For the CDR3, the DNA is TGTGCCAGTAGTATCCCAGGAAGGCGGAGCTATGGCTACACCTTC. This encodes CASSIPGRRSYGYTF.

The CDR3 here is CASSQDYSNQPQHF. CDR3 sequence (DNA): TGTGCCAGCTCACAGGACTATAGCAATCAGCCCCAGCATTTT. This chain joins TRBV6-8 and TRBJ1-5, with a weak D call TRBD1 (5 bases). The germline V gene encodes CDR1 MNHGY and CDR2 SAAAGT. V lost 8 bases and J 0 bases, leaving 11 bases between the germline ends. CDR3 size: 14 residues.

This clone has only a few counts. This sequence joins TRBV7-7 and TRBJ2-7; TRBD1 aligns across 7 bases. The V and J ends lost 3 bases and 2 bases, in that order; junction bases with no gene match: 10. The germline CDR1 and CDR2 sequences are SSHAT and FNYEAQ (reference sequence). This CDR3 is 16 amino acids long. This CDR3 is CASSLLAGTATYEQYF. The CDR3 DNA is TGTGCCAGCAGCTTGCTAGCCGGGACAGCAACCTACGAGCAGTACTTC.

Only a few counts were recorded for this clone. The chain links TRBV28 to TRBJ2-7; perhaps TRBD1 as D (5 bases). V lost 4 bases and J lost 2, with 9 bases in between. In germline, CDR1 is MDHEN, CDR2 SYDVKM. The CDR3 sequence is 13 residues long. The CDR3 reads CASSSGHTYEQYF. The CDR3, as DNA: TGTGCCAGCAGTTCCGGACACACCTACGAGCAGTACTTC.

This clone is labeled medium-sized. This chain uses TRBV11-3 with TRBJ2-5; TRBD1 or TRBD2 may be the D gene (6 bases each). CDR1 is SGHNT, CDR2 YENEEA, per germline. CDR3 length: 17 amino acids. V was trimmed by 0 bases and J by 4 bases, leaving 18 bases between them. CDR3 bases: TGTGCCAGCAGCTTAGATACGGGGGTACAGGGAGGAGAGACCCAGTACTTC. The encoded protein is CASSLDTGVQGGETQYF.

This sequence joins TRBV29-1 and TRBJ2-1; 10 positions agree with TRBD2. V was pared by 3 bases and J by 2 bases, with 4 bases of the junction left unmatched. This CDR3 has 15 residues. Germline lookup yields CDR1 SQVTM and CDR2 ANQGSEA. This CDR3 is CSVDYSGGTYNEQFF. The CDR3 nucleotides read TGCAGCGTTGACTATAGCGGGGGGACCTACAATGAGCAGTTCTTC.

CDR3 protein: CASSWGSGGLREQFF. The DNA for the CDR3 is TGTGCCAGTAGTTGGGGTAGCGGGGGCCTCCGCGAGCAGTTCTTC. The genes are TRBV19 and TRBJ2-1, with TRBD2 identical over 9 bases. V lost 5 bases and J lost 10; bases outside the gene matches: 12. The germline gives CDR1 LNHDA, CDR2 SQIVND (reference sequence). The CDR3 is 15 residues long.

V is TRBV30 and J is TRBJ1-3; D is unresolved. Germline CDR1 GTSNPN, CDR2 SVGIG (reference sequence). The ends were cut back, 5 bases at V and 4 bases at J, with 12 bases in the middle. This CDR3 has 13 amino acids. CDR3 in DNA: TGTGCCTGGTCCCCAGTTGGAGGAAACACCATATATTTT. Translated, it gives CAWSPVGGNTIYF.

This clone has a handful of counts. The chain combines TRBV6-8 with TRBJ2-7; D is ambiguous. This CDR3 is 13 amino acids long. In germline, CDR1 is MNHGY, CDR2 SAAAGT. V lost 4 bases to trimming and J lost 1 base, with 8 bases between them. The CDR3 DNA follows: TGTGCCAGCAGTTGGGCAGCATCCTACGAGCAGTACTTC. Translated, it gives CASSWAASYEQYF.

The genes are TRBV10-2 and TRBJ1-1; D gene uncertain. V was shortened by 8 bases and J by 0 bases, with 22 bases between the two germline ends. The CDR3 consists of 17 residues. In germline, CDR1 is WSHSY, CDR2 SAAADI. DNA for the CDR3: TGCGCCAGCCGAACCCTGTCGCCAGACGGGATGAACACTGAAGCTTTCTTT. This gives the protein CASRTLSPDGMNTEAFF.

V is TRBV19 and J is TRBJ2-7; 9 bases agree with TRBD1. The CDR3 runs to 15 residues. CDR1 is LNHDA, CDR2 SQIVND, per germline (reference sequence). Trimming took 3 bases from V and 4 from J; bases not matched to a gene: 7. DNA for the CDR3: TGTGCCAGTAGTATCCCCGGGACAGGGTTATACGAGCAGTACTTC. Translated, it gives CASSIPGTGLYEQYF.

This clone was seen more than once but under ten times. The chain employs TRBV11-3 and TRBJ2-7; D is ambiguous. V gave up 1 base and J gave up 2 bases, with 9 bases separating them. From germline, CDR1 is SGHNT and CDR2 YENEEA. The CDR3 loop spans 14 amino acids. The CDR3 nucleotides are TGTGCCAGCAGCTTAGGGGGAATGGCCTACGAGCAGTACTTC. Its translation is CASSLGGMAYEQYF.